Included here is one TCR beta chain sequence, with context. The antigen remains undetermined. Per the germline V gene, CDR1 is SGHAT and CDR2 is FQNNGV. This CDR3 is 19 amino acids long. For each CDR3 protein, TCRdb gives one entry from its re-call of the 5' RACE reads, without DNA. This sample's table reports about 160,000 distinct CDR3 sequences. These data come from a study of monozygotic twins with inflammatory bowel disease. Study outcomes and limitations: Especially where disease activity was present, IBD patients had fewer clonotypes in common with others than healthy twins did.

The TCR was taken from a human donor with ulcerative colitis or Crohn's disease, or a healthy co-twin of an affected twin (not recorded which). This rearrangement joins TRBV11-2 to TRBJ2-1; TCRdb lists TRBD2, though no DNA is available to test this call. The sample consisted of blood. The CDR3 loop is CASSRTGLAGESSYNEQFF.